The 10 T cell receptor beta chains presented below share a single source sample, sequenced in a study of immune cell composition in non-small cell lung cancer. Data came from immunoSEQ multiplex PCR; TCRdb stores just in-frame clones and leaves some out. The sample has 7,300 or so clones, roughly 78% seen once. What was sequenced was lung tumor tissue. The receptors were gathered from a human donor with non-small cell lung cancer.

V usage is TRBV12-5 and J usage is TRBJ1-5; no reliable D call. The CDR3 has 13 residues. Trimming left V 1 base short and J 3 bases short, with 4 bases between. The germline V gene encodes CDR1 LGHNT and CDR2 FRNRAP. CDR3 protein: CASGLALNQPQHF. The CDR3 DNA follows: TGTGCTAGTGGTTTGGCCCTCAATCAGCCCCAGCATTTT. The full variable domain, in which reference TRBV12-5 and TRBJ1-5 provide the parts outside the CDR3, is DARVTQTPRHKVTEMGQEVTMRCQPILGHNTVFWYRQTMMQGLELLAYFRNRAPLDDSGMPKDRFSAEMPDATLATLKIQPSEPRDSAVYFCASGLALNQPQHFGDGTRLSIL.

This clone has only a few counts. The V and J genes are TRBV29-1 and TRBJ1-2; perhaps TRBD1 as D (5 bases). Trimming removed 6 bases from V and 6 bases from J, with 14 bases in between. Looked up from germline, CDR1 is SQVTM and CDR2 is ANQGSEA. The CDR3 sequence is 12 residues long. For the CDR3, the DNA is TGCAGCGTACTGGGGCAGGGCAATGGCTACACCTTC. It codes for CSVLGQGNGYTF. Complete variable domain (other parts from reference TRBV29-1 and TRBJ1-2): SAVISQKPSRDICQRGTSLTIQCQVDSQVTMMFWYRQQPGQSLTLIATANQGSEATYESGFVIDKFPISRPNLTFSTLTVSNMSPEDSSIYLCSVLGQGNGYTFGSGTRLTVV.

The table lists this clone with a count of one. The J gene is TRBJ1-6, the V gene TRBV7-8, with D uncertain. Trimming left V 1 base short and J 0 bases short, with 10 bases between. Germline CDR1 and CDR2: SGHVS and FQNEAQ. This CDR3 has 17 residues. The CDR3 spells CASSLGFGVSYNSPLHF. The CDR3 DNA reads TGTGCCAGCAGCTTAGGGTTTGGGGTCTCCTATAATTCACCCCTCCACTTT. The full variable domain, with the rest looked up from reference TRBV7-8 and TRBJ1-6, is GAGVSQSPRYKVAKRGQDVALRCDPISGHVSLFWYQQALGQGPEFLTYFQNEAQLDKSGLPSDRFFAERPEGSVSTLKIQRTQQEDSAVYLCASSLGFGVSYNSPLHFGNGTRLTVT.

CDR3 sequence reads: CASSLDSGGTNTGELFF. The CDR3 DNA follows: TGCGCCAGCAGCTTGGATAGTGGGGGGACGAACACCGGGGAGCTGTTTTTT. This rearrangement joins TRBV5-1 to TRBJ2-2, with D tentatively TRBD2 (6 bases). Deletions cut 0 bases from V and 0 bases from J, with 12 bases between. CDR1 and CDR2 (germline): SGHRS, YFSETQ. The CDR3 has 17 amino acids.

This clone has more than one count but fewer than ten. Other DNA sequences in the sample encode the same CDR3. CDR3 loop: CASSSLGNSPLHF. DNA of the CDR3: TGTGCCAGCAGTTCGTTGGGGAATTCACCCCTCCACTTT. The chain employs TRBV7-2 and TRBJ1-6; D uncertain. Per the germline V gene, CDR1 is SGHTA and CDR2 is FQGNSA. V dropped 6 bases and J dropped 7 bases, with 10 bases sitting between them. The CDR3 sequence is 13 residues long.

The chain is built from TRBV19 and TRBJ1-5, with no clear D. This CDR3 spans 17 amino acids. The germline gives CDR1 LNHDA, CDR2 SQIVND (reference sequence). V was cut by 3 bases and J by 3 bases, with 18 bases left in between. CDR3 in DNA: TGTGCCAGTAGTATTAACAGCCTCCCCATTAACAATCAGCCCCAGCATTTT. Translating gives CASSINSLPINNQPQHF.

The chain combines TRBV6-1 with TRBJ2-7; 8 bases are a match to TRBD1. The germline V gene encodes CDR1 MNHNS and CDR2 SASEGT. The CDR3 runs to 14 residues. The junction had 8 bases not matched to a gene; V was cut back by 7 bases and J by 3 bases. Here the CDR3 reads CASTPGTGLYEQYF. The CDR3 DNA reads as TGTGCCAGCACACCTGGGACAGGCCTCTACGAGCAGTACTTC.

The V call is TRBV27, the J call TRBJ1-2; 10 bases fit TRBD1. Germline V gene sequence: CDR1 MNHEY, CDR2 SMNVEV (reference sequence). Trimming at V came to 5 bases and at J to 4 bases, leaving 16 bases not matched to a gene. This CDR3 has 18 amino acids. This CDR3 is CASSTTGTGDALPYGYTF. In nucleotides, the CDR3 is TGTGCCAGCAGTACCACCGGGACAGGGGACGCCCTCCCCTATGGCTACACCTTC.

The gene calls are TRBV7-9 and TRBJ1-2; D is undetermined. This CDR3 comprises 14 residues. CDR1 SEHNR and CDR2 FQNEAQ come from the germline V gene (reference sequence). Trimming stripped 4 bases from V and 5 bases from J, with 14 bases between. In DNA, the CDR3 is TGTGCCAGCAGCTCCCAAGGGAATAGTTATGGCTACACCTTC. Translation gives CASSSQGNSYGYTF.

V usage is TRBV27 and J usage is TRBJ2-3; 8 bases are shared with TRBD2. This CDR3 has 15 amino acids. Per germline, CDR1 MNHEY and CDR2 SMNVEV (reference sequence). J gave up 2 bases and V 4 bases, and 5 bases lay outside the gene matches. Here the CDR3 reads CASSSRGGFTDTQYF. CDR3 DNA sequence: TGTGCCAGCAGTTCTCGCGGGGGGTTCACAGATACGCAGTATTTT.